A single T cell receptor (beta chain) is shown here with its context. Its target antigen remains unknown. The junction and the germline gene differ at one end; a read error may be behind it. The data were obtained in a study of tumor and adjacent non-tumor tissue in lung cancer (dated by TCRdb to the late 2010s). About the investigation overall: Of the cohort, eleven to twelve patients had adenocarcinoma, 2 had squamous cell carcinoma and 1 had small cell lung cancer. Among the roughly 15 patients, ages ranged from about 31 to 85 years, approximately 10 were men and 5 were women, and disease was TNM stage I to III. In total, sequencing yielded 95 million to 150 million productive TCRbeta reads, which works out to an average of about 4.2 million reads per sample. Bulk TCRbeta repertoires were compared between lung tumor tissue and matched distant non-tumor lung tissue obtained from around 14 lung cancer patients. For each patient, one tumor sample and one normal lung sample were taken, giving about 31 paired specimens that underwent TCRbeta CDR3 sequencing.

The library was prepared using multiplex PCR. Sequenced on an Illumina HiSeq 2500. TCRbeta libraries were constructed through three rounds of nested PCR with primers (Table S4) according to protocols modified from ARM-PCR. Before sequencing, PCR products of 200-500 bp were cut from the gel and purified using the QIAquick gel extraction kit. The source study handled its data this way. Trimmomatic was used to clean the reads, FLASH merged the cleaned reads into complete CDR3 sequences, and MiTCR assigned the sequences to V(D)J germline segments. Clonal diversity was calculated as the inverse Simpson's index using VDJtools. A read counted as productive if the sequence was in-frame and lacked a premature stop codon. TCRdb applied fastp at Q25 and MiXCR to the public reads, then kept only in-frame beta chains. Each entry is one CDR3 protein sequence, shown with its most common DNA and genes. These V and J calls are TCRdb output, not the study's own analysis. A total of under 140,000 distinct CDR3 sequences appear in this sample, approximately 87% of them only once. The ten biggest clones cover 20% to 25% of the sample.

RNA was extracted from bulk unsorted tissue and checked for quality with a NanoDrop ND-1000 and an Agilent 2100. The donors were newly diagnosed lung cancer patients admitted for thoracic surgery in China from August to November 2014 who had not received prior chemotherapy. The study excluded patients who had received radiotherapy or chemotherapy before or who had another cancer at the same time. Surgical tissue pieces of about 1-2.1 cm3 were preserved in RNAlater solution and stored at -80 °C until use. The research as a whole found: TCR diversity was significantly higher in younger patients, and higher tumor TCR diversity was associated with shorter overall and disease-free survival. Neither the sequencing platform nor unique molecular identifiers are mentioned in the methods. Tumor tissue showed significantly greater TCR diversity (inverse Simpson) than normal lung tissue (approximately 430 vs 150, P = 0.0075, Mann-Whitney U test). Only about 16 patients were included in the cohort, and the need for larger samples and more detailed clinical data was noted by the authors. Peripheral blood was not sequenced, so blood TCRbeta repertoires were not examined in the lung cancer patients of the study. A significantly larger cumulative share of the repertoire was made up by the top 100 clones in normal lung than in tumor tissue.

Sequenced: lung tumor tissue. The sequence came from a man between 65 and 85 years old with non-small cell lung cancer.

The sequence in DNA is TGTGCCTGCAGTTCAACCGACAGCTCATCAAACATTCAGTATTTC. This encodes CACSSTDSSSNIQYF. The chain is assembled from TRBV12-3 or TRBV12-4 and TRBJ2-4; D gene: possibly TRBD1, on 5 matching bases. Including the terminal cysteine and phenylalanine, the CDR3 comprises 15 residues. Here the CDR3 DNA is all that survives: 45 bases in frame from base 1.